The rows below give T cell receptor beta chains drawn from one sample of a study of T cell responses to AZD1222 COVID-19 vaccine. Using immunoSEQ multiplex PCR, the repertoire was profiled, and TCRdb retains in-frame clones only, with some absent. The sample comprises about 120,000 clones, around 89% of which are singletons, and around 1.7% rests with the top ten. The sequencing used peripheral blood, collected on day 0 of AZD1222 vaccination. These receptors were obtained from an adult in good health. The CDR3 runs from the conserved cysteine through the conserved F or W. The D gene is left open where the match is weak. Clone size appears in some rows only: once, few, many, or a class for an expanded clone.

abundance | len | d_gene | j_gene | v_gene | CDR3aa | CDR3nt
NA | 13 | TRBD1 | TRBJ1-4 | TRBV29-1 | CSVEQGRGEKLFF | TGCAGCGTAGAACAGGGGCGCGGGGAAAAACTGTTTTTT
NA | 16 | TRBD1 | TRBJ1-1 | TRBV5-6 | CASSLLGQTVNTEAFF | TGTGCCAGCAGCTTGCTGGGACAGACCGTGAACACTGAAGCTTTCTTT
once | 18 | NA | TRBJ1-4 | TRBV19 | CASRTPRGNVATNEKLFF | TGTGCCAGTAGGACCCCGAGGGGAAACGTTGCAACTAATGAAAAACTGTTTTTT
few | 16 | NA | TRBJ1-1 | TRBV9 | CASSASIGEGLTEAFF | TGTGCCAGCAGCGCCTCTATAGGGGAGGGTCTCACTGAAGCTTTCTTT
NA | 15 | TRBD2 | TRBJ2-7 | TRBV7-2 | CASSFISLAGVWQYF | TGTGCCAGCAGCTTTATATCACTAGCGGGTGTCTGGCAGTACTTC
NA | 13 | TRBD1 | TRBJ1-2 | TRBV7-2 | CASSLDRDNGYTF | TGTGCCAGCAGCTTGGACAGGGATAATGGCTACACCTTC
once | 16 | NA | TRBJ1-4 | TRBV18 | CASSPRTSATNEKLFF | TGTGCCAGCTCACCCCGGACGTCCGCGACTAATGAAAAACTGTTTTTT
once | 13 | NA | TRBJ2-5 | TRBV10-1 | CASSDGASETQYF | TGCGCCAGCAGCGATGGGGCCTCGGAGACCCAGTACTTC
once | 15 | NA | TRBJ1-5 | TRBV10-3 | CAISESGGSNQPQHF | TGTGCCATCAGTGAGTCGGGGGGCAGTAATCAGCCCCAGCATTTT
once | 15 | NA | TRBJ1-4 | TRBV7-9 | CASSFPVGGLEKLFF | TGTGCCAGCAGCTTCCCGGTTGGCGGTCTTGAAAAACTGTTTTTT
NA | 16 | NA | TRBJ1-4 | TRBV19 | CASSKLRGNFDEKLFF | TGTGCCAGTAGTAAACTACGAGGGAACTTTGATGAAAAACTGTTTTTT
NA | 13 | NA | TRBJ1-1 | TRBV5-1 | CASSSRREGEAFF | TGCGCCAGCAGCTCCCGCAGGGAGGGTGAAGCTTTCTTT
NA | 14 | NA | TRBJ1-5 | TRBV2 | CASSEERGFQPQHF | TGTGCCAGCAGTGAAGAAAGGGGGTTCCAGCCCCAGCATTTT
NA | 14 | NA | TRBJ1-3 | TRBV5-1 | CASSDPGSGNTIYF | TGCGCCAGCAGCGACCCGGGCTCTGGAAACACCATATATTTT
few | 14 | NA | TRBJ2-7 | TRBV19 | CASNPTGDSYEQYF | TGTGCCAGTAACCCAACCGGGGACTCCTACGAGCAGTACTTC
NA | 17 | TRBD2 | TRBJ2-3 | TRBV11-2 | CASSSTLPSGRGDTQYF | TGTGCCAGCAGCTCGACACTACCGAGCGGGAGGGGGGATACGCAGTATTTT
NA | 18 | NA | TRBJ1-2 | TRBV6-1 | CASSEFQGLMRPNYGYTF | TGTGCCAGCAGTGAATTCCAGGGGCTAATGCGCCCTAACTATGGCTACACCTTC
NA | 16 | TRBD2 | TRBJ2-7 | TRBV5-1 | CASSYAIAGGSYEQYF | TGCGCCAGCAGTTACGCTATAGCGGGAGGTTCCTACGAGCAGTACTTC
NA | 12 | NA | TRBJ2-7 | TRBV25-1 | CASSEQGYEQYF | TGTGCCAGCAGTGAGCAGGGATACGAGCAGTACTTC
NA | 11 | NA | TRBJ1-2 | TRBV2 | CASRFNYGYTF | TGTGCCAGCAGGTTTAACTATGGCTACACCTTC
NA | 15 | NA | TRBJ1-1 | TRBV5-1 | CASSLNPGGYTEAFF | TGCGCCAGCAGCTTGAATCCTGGAGGATACACTGAAGCTTTCTTT
NA | 15 | NA | TRBJ2-1 | TRBV5-4 | CASSLGFGLEIEQFF | TGTGCCAGCAGCTTGGGGTTTGGGCTAGAGATAGAGCAGTTCTTC
NA | 13 | NA | TRBJ2-3 | TRBV5-1 | CASSLVRGDTQYF | TGCGCCAGCAGCTTGGTGAGGGGCGATACGCAGTATTTT
NA | 13 | NA | TRBJ1-4 | TRBV7-2 | CASSLGGGGKLFF | TGTGCCAGCAGCTTAGGGGGAGGGGGAAAACTGTTTTTT
NA | 15 | TRBD1 | TRBJ2-3 | TRBV9 | CASSPPGQEHRTQYF | TGTGCCAGCAGCCCTCCGGGACAGGAGCACCGTACGCAGTATTTT
NA | 14 | NA | TRBJ2-2 | TRBV19 | CASSIAGITGELFF | TGTGCCAGTAGTATAGCAGGGATCACCGGGGAGCTGTTTTTT
NA | 14 | NA | TRBJ2-7 | TRBV6-5 | CASSFDSTRHEQYF | TGTGCCAGCAGCTTCGACTCCACCCGTCACGAGCAGTACTTC
NA | 16 | TRBD1 | TRBJ1-5 | TRBV7-2 | CASSHQGQGAIQPQHF | TGTGCCAGCAGCCATCAGGGACAGGGGGCGATTCAGCCCCAGCATTTT
NA | 14 | NA | TRBJ1-3 | TRBV11-2 | CASSLGAGRNTIYF | TGTGCCAGCAGCTTAGGGGCAGGCAGGAACACCATATATTTT
NA | 14 | NA | TRBJ1-5 | TRBV7-9 | CASSLEFGNQPQHF | TGTGCCAGCAGCTTAGAATTCGGCAATCAGCCCCAGCATTTT
NA | 17 | TRBD1 | TRBJ1-4 | TRBV5-4 | CASSRGTGRTGGEKLFF | TGTGCCAGCAGCCGTGGAACGGGTCGGACAGGGGGTGAAAAACTGTTTTTT
NA | 14 | TRBD2 | TRBJ2-1 | TRBV19 | CASSISLAGIEQFF | TGTGCCAGTAGTATCAGCCTAGCGGGTATTGAGCAGTTCTTC
NA | 14 | NA | TRBJ2-7 | TRBV19 | CASSIVVSSYEQYF | TGTGCCAGTAGTATAGTCGTGAGCTCCTACGAGCAGTACTTC
NA | 12 | NA | TRBJ2-7 | TRBV5-6 | CASSPGSYEQYF | TGTGCCAGCAGCCCCGGATCCTACGAGCAGTACTTC
NA | 15 | NA | TRBJ1-3 | TRBV7-9 | CASSLSQGSGNTIYF | TGTGCCAGCAGCTTATCTCAGGGTTCCGGAAACACCATATATTTT
NA | 16 | NA | TRBJ1-3 | TRBV24-1 | CATSDTTPSSGNTIYF | TGTGCCACCAGTGATACGACACCTAGCTCTGGAAACACCATATATTTT
NA | 12 | NA | TRBJ2-1 | TRBV18 | CASSPSYNEQFF | TGTGCCAGCTCACCGAGTTACAATGAGCAGTTCTTC
NA | 12 | NA | TRBJ2-1 | TRBV5-5 | CASSLLNDEQFF | TGTGCCAGCAGCCTACTGAACGATGAGCAGTTCTTC
NA | 13 | TRBD2 | TRBJ2-7 | TRBV30 | CAWSRGRAGEQYF | TGTGCCTGGAGTCGGGGGAGGGCCGGCGAGCAGTACTTC